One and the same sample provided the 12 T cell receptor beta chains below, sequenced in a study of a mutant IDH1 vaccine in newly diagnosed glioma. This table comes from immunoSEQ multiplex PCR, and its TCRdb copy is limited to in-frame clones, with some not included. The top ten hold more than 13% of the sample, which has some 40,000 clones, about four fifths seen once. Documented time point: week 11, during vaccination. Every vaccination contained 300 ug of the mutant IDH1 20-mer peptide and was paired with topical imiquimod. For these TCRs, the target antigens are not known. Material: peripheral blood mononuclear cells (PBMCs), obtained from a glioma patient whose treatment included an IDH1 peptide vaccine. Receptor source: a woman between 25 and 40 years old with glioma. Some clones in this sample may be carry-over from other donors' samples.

The CDR3 bases are TGTGCCAGCAAAACAGGGCTTCAGCCCCAGCATTTT. It encodes CASKTGLQPQHF. J is TRBJ1-5 and V is TRBV27, with a weak D call TRBD1 (6 bases). This CDR3 is built from 12 residues. Trimming left V 7 bases short and J 6 bases short, with 10 bases between. Germline V gene sequence: CDR1 MNHEY, CDR2 SMNVEV (reference sequence).

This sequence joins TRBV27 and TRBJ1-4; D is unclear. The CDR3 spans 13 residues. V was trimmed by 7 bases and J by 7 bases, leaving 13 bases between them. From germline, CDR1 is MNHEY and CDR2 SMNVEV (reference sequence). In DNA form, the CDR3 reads TGTGCCAGCACCCCGGAGGGAGGTGAAAAACTGTTTTTT. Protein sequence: CASTPEGGEKLFF.

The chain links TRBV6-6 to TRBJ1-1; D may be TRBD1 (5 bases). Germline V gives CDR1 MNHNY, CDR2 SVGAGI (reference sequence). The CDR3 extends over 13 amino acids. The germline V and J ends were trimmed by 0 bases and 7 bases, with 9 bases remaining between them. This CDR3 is CASSYSGPGEAFF. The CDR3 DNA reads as TGTGCCAGCAGTTACTCGGGACCCGGTGAAGCTTTCTTT.

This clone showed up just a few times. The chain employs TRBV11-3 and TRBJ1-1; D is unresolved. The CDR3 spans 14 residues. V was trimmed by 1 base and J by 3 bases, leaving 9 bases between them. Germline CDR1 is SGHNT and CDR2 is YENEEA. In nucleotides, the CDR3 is TGTGCCAGCAGCTTAGTTGGTCGGGACACTGAAGCTTTCTTT. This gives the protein CASSLVGRDTEAFF.

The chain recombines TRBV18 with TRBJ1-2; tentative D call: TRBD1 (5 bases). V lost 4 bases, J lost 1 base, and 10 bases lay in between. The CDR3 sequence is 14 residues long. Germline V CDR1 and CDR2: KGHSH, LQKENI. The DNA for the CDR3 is TGTGCCAGCTCACAGAACAGGCTTAACTATGGCTACACCTTC. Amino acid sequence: CASSQNRLNYGYTF.

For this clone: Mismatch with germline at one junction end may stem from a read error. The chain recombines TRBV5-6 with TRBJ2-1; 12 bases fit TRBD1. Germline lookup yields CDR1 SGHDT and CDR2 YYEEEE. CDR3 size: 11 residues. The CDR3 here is CASSFRDRGLF. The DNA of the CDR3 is TGTGCCAGCAGCTTCCGGGACAGGGGGCTCTTC.

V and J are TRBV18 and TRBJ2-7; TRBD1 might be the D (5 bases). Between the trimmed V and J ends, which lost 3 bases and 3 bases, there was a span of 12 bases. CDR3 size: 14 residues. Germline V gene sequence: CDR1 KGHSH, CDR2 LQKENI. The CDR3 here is CASSPTIGDYEQYF. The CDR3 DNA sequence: TGTGCCAGCTCACCCACAATAGGGGACTACGAGCAGTACTTC.

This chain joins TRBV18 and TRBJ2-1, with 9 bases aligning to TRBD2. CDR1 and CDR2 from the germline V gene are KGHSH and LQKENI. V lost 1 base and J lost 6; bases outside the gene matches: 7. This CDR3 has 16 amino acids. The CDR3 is CASSPLSGRIGNEQFF. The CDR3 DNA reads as TGTGCCAGCTCACCACTGAGCGGGAGGATAGGCAATGAGCAGTTCTTC.

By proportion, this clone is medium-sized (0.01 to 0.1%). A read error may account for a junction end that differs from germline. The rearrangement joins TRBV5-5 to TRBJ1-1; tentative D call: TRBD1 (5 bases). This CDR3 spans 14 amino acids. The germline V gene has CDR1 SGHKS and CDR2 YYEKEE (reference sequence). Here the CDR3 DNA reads TGTGCCAGCAGCTTAACCCACAGGAACGCTGAAGCTTTCTTT. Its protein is CASSLTHRNAEAFF.

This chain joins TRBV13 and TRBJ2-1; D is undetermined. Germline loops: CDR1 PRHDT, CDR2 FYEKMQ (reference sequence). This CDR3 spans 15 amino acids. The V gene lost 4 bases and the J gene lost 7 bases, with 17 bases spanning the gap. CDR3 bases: TGTGCCAGCAGCTCCTTCGCCGGGTGGAGTAATGAGCAGTTCTTC. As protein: CASSSFAGWSNEQFF.

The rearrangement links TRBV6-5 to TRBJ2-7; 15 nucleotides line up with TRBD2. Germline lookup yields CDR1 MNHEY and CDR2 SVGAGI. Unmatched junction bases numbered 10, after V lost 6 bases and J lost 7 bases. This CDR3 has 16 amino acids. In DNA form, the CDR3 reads TGTGCCAGCAGATACAAGGGACTAGCGGGAGGAGGAGAGCAGTACTTC. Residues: CASRYKGLAGGGEQYF.

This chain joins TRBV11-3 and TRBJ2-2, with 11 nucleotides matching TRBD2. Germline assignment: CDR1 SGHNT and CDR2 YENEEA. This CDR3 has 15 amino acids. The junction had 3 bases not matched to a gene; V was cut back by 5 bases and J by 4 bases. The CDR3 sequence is CASSLAGGLTGELFF. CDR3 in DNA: TGTGCCAGCAGCCTAGCGGGAGGTCTCACCGGGGAGCTGTTTTTT.